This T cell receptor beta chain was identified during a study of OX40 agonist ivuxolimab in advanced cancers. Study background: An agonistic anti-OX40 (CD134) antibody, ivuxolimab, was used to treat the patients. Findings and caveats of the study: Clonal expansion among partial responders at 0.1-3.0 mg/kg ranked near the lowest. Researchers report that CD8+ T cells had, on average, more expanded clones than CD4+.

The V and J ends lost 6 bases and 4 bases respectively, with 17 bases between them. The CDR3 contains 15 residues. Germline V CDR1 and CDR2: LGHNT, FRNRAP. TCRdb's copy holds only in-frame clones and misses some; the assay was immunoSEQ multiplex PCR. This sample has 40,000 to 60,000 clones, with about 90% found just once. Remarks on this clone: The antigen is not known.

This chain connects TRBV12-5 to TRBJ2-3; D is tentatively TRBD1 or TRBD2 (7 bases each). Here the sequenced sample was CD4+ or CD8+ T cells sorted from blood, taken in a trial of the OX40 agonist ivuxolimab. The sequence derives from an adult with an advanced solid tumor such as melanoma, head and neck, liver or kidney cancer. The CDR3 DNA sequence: TGTGCTAGTGGCCCTCAGGGGGGGGCCCCAGATACGCAGTATTTT. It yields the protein CASGPQGGAPDTQYF.